This T cell receptor (beta chain) was obtained from a study of T cells in Graves' hyperthyroidism and ophthalmopathy. The length of the CDR3 is 12 residues. In germline, CDR1 is MDHEN, CDR2 SYDVKM. Trimming took 6 bases from V and 5 from J, leaving 10 bases between them. RNA transcripts served as the template for amplifying TCR beta CDR3 regions. The TCR CDR3 was amplified in a first-round RT-PCR using the HTBI primer set. MiXCR was run by TCRdb on the multiplex PCR reads, yielding one entry per CDR3 protein. Of fewer than 800,000 distinct CDR3 sequences listed, 15% to 20% were seen once; the top ten hold around 8%. This clonotype showed up many times.

The sequencing input was blood. The V call is TRBV28, the J call TRBJ1-1; D gene uncertain. This receptor was obtained from a man aged 18 to 30 with Graves' hyperthyroidism. The CDR3 reads CASRGSRTEAFF. The CDR3 DNA is TGTGCCAGCAGGGGCTCAAGGACTGAAGCTTTCTTT.